The 13 T cell receptor beta chains given below trace back to one sample, sequenced in a study of cytomegalovirus exposure and HLA in healthy donors. Use of 60 Vbeta and 13 Jbeta primers characterized the PCR. The repertoire was sequenced with immunoSEQ multiplex PCR; TCRdb's copy has only in-frame clones and lacks some. The table lists about 200,000 clones, roughly 85% of them singletons, with about 2% in the top ten. The sample comprised PBMCs. These receptors were obtained from a woman aged 45 to 65 in good health and CMV-seronegative.

The chain links TRBV4-1 to TRBJ2-7; D might be TRBD2 (6 bases). The CDR3 spans 16 residues. V shed 2 bases and J shed 3 bases, with 17 bases lying between them. CDR1 is MGHRA and CDR2 is YSYEKL in the germline V gene. The CDR3 DNA reads TGCGCCAGCAGCCAATCCGCCGGTAGCGGTAACTACGAGCAGTACTTC. Translating it yields CASSQSAGSGNYEQYF.

The chain employs TRBV19 and TRBJ2-7; 7 nucleotides agree with TRBD2. Per germline, CDR1 LNHDA and CDR2 SQIVND (reference sequence). Germline trimming cut 0 bases from V and 2 bases from J; bases unmatched to any gene: 4. The CDR3 is 15 residues long. The CDR3 DNA reads as TGTGCCAGTAGTATAGATGGCAGCGGGGCCTACGAGCAGTACTTC. Protein sequence: CASSIDGSGAYEQYF. Drawing the rest from reference TRBV19 and TRBJ2-7, the complete variable domain is DGGITQSPKYLFRKEGQNVTLSCEQNLNHDAMYWYRQDPGQGLRLIYYSQIVNDFQKGDIAEGYSVSREKKESFPLTVTSAQKNPTAFYLCASSIDGSGAYEQYFGPGTRLTVT.

The genes are TRBV11-2 and TRBJ1-4; D is ambiguous. This CDR3 is built from 14 residues. V was pared by 1 base and J by 12 bases, with 15 bases between. Looked up from germline, CDR1 is SGHAT and CDR2 is FQNNGV. CDR3 sequence (DNA): TGTGCCAGCAGCTTAGTTTCCCGACAAGCGGAACTGTTTTTT. Its protein is CASSLVSRQAELFF.

This clone was counted between two and nine times. The chain has TRBV6-5 and TRBJ2-7; the D gene is possibly TRBD2 (5 bases). The CDR3 consists of 15 residues. In germline, CDR1 is MNHEY, CDR2 SVGAGI. The V end was cut by 5 bases, the J end by 1 base, with 15 bases between. The CDR3 protein is CASSPQLGESYEQYF. The CDR3 nucleotides read TGTGCCAGCAGTCCCCAACTAGGAGAGTCCTACGAGCAGTACTTC.

The CDR3 DNA reads as TGTGCCAGCAGTAGGCGGGAGGGCGCCTACAATGAGCAGTTCTTC. Its translation: CASSRREGAYNEQFF. The V and J genes are TRBV6-5 and TRBJ2-1, with 9 bases matching TRBD2. This CDR3 has 15 residues. Trimming removed 5 bases from V and 2 bases from J; junction bases left unmatched: 4. Germline CDR1 MNHEY, CDR2 SVGAGI.

J is TRBJ2-2 and V is TRBV7-6, with D maybe TRBD1 (5 bases). The CDR3 consists of 14 residues. Trimming left V 6 bases short and J 6 bases short, with 14 bases between. Germline CDR1 and CDR2: SGHVS and FNYEAQ. The CDR3 sequence is CASRQPWGPGELFF. In nucleotides, the CDR3 is TGTGCCAGCAGACAACCCTGGGGCCCCGGGGAGCTGTTTTTT.

The chain couples TRBV6-6 to TRBJ2-5; TRBD2 matches 10 bases. With 6 bases clipped from V and 5 bases from J, the junction kept 12 bases outside the gene matches. The germline CDR1 and CDR2 sequences are MNHNY and SVGAGI (reference sequence). The CDR3 length is 16 residues. CDR3 residues: CASSQRGGPMRETQYF. The CDR3, as DNA: TGTGCCAGCAGCCAGCGGGGGGGACCTATGAGGGAGACCCAGTACTTC.

This chain connects TRBV6-1 to TRBJ2-1; TRBD2 matches 15 bases. CDR3 length: 15 amino acids. Trimming removed 6 bases from V and 7 bases from J; junction bases left unmatched: 4. Germline CDR1 MNHNS, CDR2 SASEGT. The CDR3 bases are TGTGCCAGCAGAGTTGGACTAGCGGGAGGGAATGAGCAGTTCTTC. Its protein product is CASRVGLAGGNEQFF.

The chain links TRBV18 to TRBJ1-2; the match to TRBD1 covers 7 bases. The CDR3 is 16 amino acids. The V segment lost 3 bases and the J segment 4 bases; nucleotides outside the gene matches: 11. Germline V gene data show CDR1 as KGHSH and CDR2 as LQKENI. The CDR3 loop is CASSPLEGAGSYGYTF. The CDR3, as DNA: TGTGCCAGCTCACCGTTAGAGGGGGCGGGGAGCTATGGCTACACCTTC.

V and J are TRBV6-1 and TRBJ1-1; TRBD1 aligns across 8 bases. Germline CDR1 MNHNS, CDR2 SASEGT. The CDR3 runs 14 residues. The ends lost 1 base at V and 7 bases at J; junction bases unmatched: 5. The CDR3, as DNA: TGTGCCAGCAGTGAAGGGGTCGACAGGGGTGAAGCTTTCTTT. Its protein is CASSEGVDRGEAFF.

The chain recombines TRBV6-5 with TRBJ2-7, with a possible D match to TRBD2 (6 bases). The CDR3 totals 13 residues. V was cut by 6 bases and J by 3 bases, with 12 bases left in between. Per germline, CDR1 MNHEY and CDR2 SVGAGI. CDR3 residues: CASSRGGDYEQYF. CDR3 nucleotides: TGTGCCAGCAGCCGAGGAGGGGACTACGAGCAGTACTTC.

The CDR3 sequence: CASSLLRETSNTEAFF. The CDR3 DNA sequence: TGTGCCAGCAGCTTGTTAAGAGAGACAAGTAACACTGAAGCTTTCTTT. The chain employs TRBV5-6 and TRBJ1-1; D is unresolved. The CDR3 runs 16 residues. Germline CDR1 is SGHDT and CDR2 is YYEEEE. Trimming removed 1 base from V and 2 bases from J, with 15 bases in between.

The gene calls are TRBV2 and TRBJ2-2; tentatively, D is TRBD2 (5 bases). Germline CDR1 is SNHLY and CDR2 is FYNNEI. The CDR3 has 15 residues. Trimming removed 2 bases at V and 5 bases at J, with 12 bases between. Written as DNA, the CDR3 is TGTGCCAGCAGTGAACGGAGGATAGGGACCGGGGAGCTGTTTTTT. It encodes CASSERRIGTGELFF.